This T cell receptor beta chain was recovered during a study of cytomegalovirus exposure and HLA in healthy donors. General study findings and limits: Reports state that TCR beta sequences accurately predicted most subjects' HLA-A and HLA-B alleles. Reported results showed that the classifier diagnosed cytomegalovirus status with high specificity and sensitivity.

The table lists this clone with a few counts. Its antigen remains unidentified. The junction had 6 bases not matched to a gene; V was cut back by 11 bases and J by 1 base. Germline V lookup: CDR1 LNHDA, CDR2 SQIVND (reference sequence). This CDR3 region has 15 residues. A multiplex PCR was run with 60 Vbeta primers and 13 Jbeta primers. Sequencing was performed with immunoSEQ multiplex PCR; in TCRdb, only in-frame clones are kept and a portion is missing. The table has 160,000 or so clones, roughly three quarters seen once. The chain links TRBV19 to TRBJ2-1; 12 nucleotides match TRBD2. This TCR was recovered from a man between 18 and 35 years old in good health and CMV-seropositive. Sequencing input: PBMCs. The CDR3 DNA follows: TGTGCCTCTGCTAGCGGGGGGGCATCCTACAATGAGCAGTTCTTC. Translation: CASASGGASYNEQFF.